Included here is one TCR beta chain sequence, with context. The antigen remains undetermined. The sample belongs to a study of Ad26.COV2.S vaccination and SARS-CoV-2 variants. Study results and limitations: The analyses of TCR breadth and depth may have understated the size of total T cell responses. Spike-specific CD8+ and CD4+ T cell responses reportedly showed substantial breadth after vaccination. Similar non-spike TCR breadth was seen in vaccine and placebo recipients. Vaccine recipients showed a spike-specific TCR breadth that was higher than in placebo recipients.

Assay: immunoSEQ multiplex PCR; the TCRdb copy retains only in-frame clones and omits some. The sample contains 180,000 or so clones, 87% of which appear only once. The length of the CDR3 is 15 residues. Per germline, CDR1 SGDLS and CDR2 YYNGEE. Trimming cost V 0 bases and J 13 bases; bases outside gene matches: 7. This clonotype originated in a human donor who had recovered from COVID-19. The input for sequencing was peripheral blood, taken after recovery from COVID-19. The chain joins TRBV9 to TRBJ1-6; 10 bases line up with TRBD1. CDR3 sequence (DNA): TGTGCCAGCAGCGTAGGAGGGACAGGGGAATTCCCCCTCCACTTT. Translating it yields CASSVGGTGEFPLHF.